These 13 T cell receptor beta chains originate from one sample sequenced in a study of blood T cell repertoires in COVID-19 (dated by TCRdb to 2018 to 2020). To prepare the library, the immunoSEQ multiplex PCR assay was applied. TCRdb took this table from immuneACCESS and kept in-frame rearrangements with V and J called. Such tables lack part of the clones; where checked against another copy, unresolved V genes explain under half of the gap, and the rest is unexplained. Recorded for this sample are around 15,000 clones; around 77% of them occurred a single time. In total, the top ten clones hold approximately 14% of the sample. The specimen was peripheral blood. These TCRs come from a human donor in a cohort sampled during active COVID-19.

The chain carries TRBV4-2 and TRBJ2-2, with D perhaps matching TRBD1 (5 bases). V lost 4 bases, J lost 6 bases, and 12 bases lay in between. The germline CDR1 and CDR2 sequences are LGHNA and YNFKEQ. This CDR3 is built from 14 residues. The CDR3 DNA sequence: TGTGCCAGCAGCCCCCGACAGCACTCCGGGGAGCTGTTTTTT. As protein: CASSPRQHSGELFF.

V usage is TRBV6-5 and J usage is TRBJ2-2; 10 positions match TRBD1. Germline assignment: CDR1 MNHEY and CDR2 SVGAGI. J gave up 3 bases and V 6 bases, and 1 base lay outside the gene matches. CDR3 length: 14 residues. The CDR3 DNA is TGTGCCAGCAGCGGGACAGGGGACACCGGGGAGCTGTTTTTT. This encodes CASSGTGDTGELFF.

As concerns this clone: Distinct nucleotide sequences in the sample also encode this CDR3. The chain carries TRBV7-3 and TRBJ2-3, with TRBD2 identical over 12 bases. J lost 0 bases, V lost 5 bases, and 0 bases had no gene match. The CDR3 has 15 amino acids. From germline, CDR1 is SGHTA and CDR2 FQGTGA. Here the CDR3 reads CASSLAGGSTDTQYF. The CDR3 nucleotides read TGTGCCAGCAGCCTAGCGGGAGGGAGCACAGATACGCAGTATTTT.

The chain is built from TRBV11-3 and TRBJ1-1; a possible D gene is TRBD1 (6 bases). In germline, CDR1 is SGHNT, CDR2 YENEEA. Trimming took off 4 bases at V and 3 bases at J, with 12 bases between the two ends. CDR3 length: 14 residues. The chain's CDR3 is CASSSRGGDTEAFF. DNA of the CDR3: TGTGCCAGCAGCTCCAGGGGTGGGGACACTGAAGCTTTCTTT.

CDR3 sequence: CASSIRGASEGWENIQYF. CDR3 DNA: TGTGCCAGTAGTATACGGGGGGCTAGCGAAGGTTGGGAAAACATTCAGTACTTC. The chain recombines TRBV19 with TRBJ2-4; D is perhaps TRBD2 (7 bases). V was trimmed by 2 bases and J by 5 bases, leaving 22 bases between them. Germline V gene lookup returns CDR1 LNHDA and CDR2 SQIVND (reference sequence). The CDR3 consists of 18 residues. The full variable domain, with the rest looked up from reference TRBV19 and TRBJ2-4, is DGGITQSPKYLFRKEGQNVTLSCEQNLNHDAMYWYRQDPGQGLRLIYYSQIVNDFQKGDIAEGYSVSREKKESFPLTVTSAQKNPTAFYLCASSIRGASEGWENIQYFGAGTRLSVL.

V gene TRBV28 combines with J gene TRBJ1-5; D remains ambiguous. Trimming removed 4 bases from V and 1 base from J, with 11 bases in between. The CDR3 loop spans 15 amino acids. Looked up from germline, CDR1 is MDHEN and CDR2 is SYDVKM. In nucleotides, the CDR3 is TGTGCCAGCAGTTCTGGCGGAGTCAGCAATCAGCCCCAGCATTTT. Its protein product is CASSSGGVSNQPQHF. Combining the CDR3 with reference TRBV28 and TRBJ1-5 gives the whole variable domain DVKVTQSSRYLVKRTGEKVFLECVQDMDHENMFWYRQDPGLGLRLIYFSYDVKMKEKGDIPEGYSVSREKKERFSLILESASTNQTSMYLCASSSGGVSNQPQHFGDGTRLSIL.

The chain joins TRBV5-4 to TRBJ2-2; TRBD2 agrees at 9 bases. V shed 4 bases, J shed 6 bases, and the junction held 7 bases outside the gene matches. This CDR3 spans 15 amino acids. Per germline, CDR1 SGHNT and CDR2 YYREEE (reference sequence). The CDR3: CASSLGLARAGELFF. CDR3 sequence (DNA): TGTGCCAGCAGCCTAGGACTAGCGAGGGCCGGGGAGCTGTTTTTT. The whole variable domain, filled in from reference TRBV5-4 and TRBJ2-2, reads ETGVTQSPTHLIKTRGQQVTLRCSSQSGHNTVSWYQQALGQGPQFIFQYYREEENGRGNFPPRFSGLQFPNYSSELNVNALELDDSALYLCASSLGLARAGELFFGEGSRLTVL.

The genes are TRBV12-3 or TRBV12-4 and TRBJ2-5; D unresolved. Trimming cost V 7 bases and J 7 bases, with 16 bases left between them. This CDR3 comprises 13 residues. The CDR3: CASTSPLSGTQYF. CDR3 DNA sequence: TGTGCCAGCACATCCCCCCTGTCCGGGACCCAGTACTTC.

V usage is TRBV29-1 and J usage is TRBJ2-7; 10 positions match TRBD1. The V gene's germline CDR1 is SQVTM and CDR2 ANQGSEA. The V and J ends lost 4 bases and 6 bases, in that order; junction bases with no gene match: 6. The CDR3 is 13 amino acids. CDR3 in amino acids: CSVVRDRGGEQYF. For the CDR3, the DNA is TGCAGCGTTGTTCGGGACAGGGGTGGCGAGCAGTACTTC.

This clone was detected a few times. The rearrangement links TRBV6-5 to TRBJ2-1, with D possibly TRBD2 on 5 matching bases. This CDR3 is 13 amino acids long. V shed 5 bases and J shed 3 bases, with 8 bases lying between them. Germline CDR1 is MNHEY and CDR2 is SVGAGI. The CDR3 protein is CASSRDYYNEQFF. CDR3 coding DNA: TGTGCCAGCAGTCGGGATTACTACAATGAGCAGTTCTTC.

The genes are TRBV28 and TRBJ2-7; 9 bases are a match to TRBD1. CDR1 and CDR2 (germline): MDHEN, SYDVKM. The J segment lost 4 bases and the V segment lost 7 bases, leaving 8 bases of the junction unmatched. This CDR3 contains 14 residues. The CDR3 sequence is CASTSGQGKYEQYF. CDR3 in DNA: TGTGCCAGCACCTCGGGACAGGGAAAATACGAGCAGTACTTC. The whole variable domain, filled in from reference TRBV28 and TRBJ2-7, reads DVKVTQSSRYLVKRTGEKVFLECVQDMDHENMFWYRQDPGLGLRLIYFSYDVKMKEKGDIPEGYSVSREKKERFSLILESASTNQTSMYLCASTSGQGKYEQYFGPGTRLTVT.

This chain uses TRBV6-6 with TRBJ2-7; possible D gene TRBD1, 5 bases. The CDR3 is 14 amino acids. The germline CDR1 and CDR2 sequences are MNHNY and SVGAGI (reference sequence). V lost 2 bases and J lost 5, with 13 bases in between. CDR3 sequence: CASSYDPGLDEQYF. The CDR3, as DNA: TGTGCCAGCAGTTACGACCCAGGGCTGGACGAGCAGTACTTC.

V gene TRBV28 combines with J gene TRBJ2-5; 10 bases are a match to TRBD1. Germline-derived CDR1 and CDR2 are MDHEN and SYDVKM. The CDR3 consists of 15 residues. With V trimmed by 8 bases and J by 1 base, 7 bases remained unmatched. CDR3 DNA: TGTGCCAGCGGCCGGGACAGGGGCTTCCAAGAGACCCAGTACTTC. This sequence encodes CASGRDRGFQETQYF.